These T cell receptor beta chains were read from a single sample in a study of blood T cell repertoires in COVID-19. Produced via immunoSEQ multiplex PCR; TCRdb's table is partial and in-frame only. The sample records roughly 100,000 clones, 92% being singletons. The sequenced sample consisted of peripheral blood. Source of these receptors: a woman aged 45-65 years with COVID-19, enrolled during active disease. Both conserved end residues are part of each CDR3. The D gene is left open where the match is weak. Clone size is stated in some rows and not others, as once, few, many or a class when expanded.

clone_size: .
j_call: TRBJ2-7
v_call: TRBV5-6
d_call: TRBD2
cdr3_nt: TGTGCCGCTTCAACCGGGACTAGCGGGGTAAAGGGCTACGAGCAGTACTTC
cdr3_aa: CAASTGTSGVKGYEQYF

clone_size: .
j_call: TRBJ1-6
v_call: TRBV30
d_call: .
cdr3_nt: TGTGCCTGGAGTTACACCGGACAGAACAATTCACCCCTCCACTTT
cdr3_aa: CAWSYTGQNNSPLHF

clone_size: .
j_call: TRBJ1-2
v_call: TRBV6-9
d_call: .
cdr3_nt: TGTGCCAGCAGTTCACAGGGCAACGGCTACACCTTC
cdr3_aa: CASSSQGNGYTF

clone_size: .
j_call: TRBJ1-4
v_call: TRBV5-1
d_call: TRBD1
cdr3_nt: TGCGCCAGCCGGACAGGGTCAACTAATGAAAAACTGTTTTTT
cdr3_aa: CASRTGSTNEKLFF

clone_size: .
j_call: TRBJ2-3
v_call: TRBV4-3
d_call: TRBD2
cdr3_nt: TGCGCCAGCAGCCGGACGTGGGGGGGAGAGAATACGCAGTATTTT
cdr3_aa: CASSRTWGGENTQYF

clone_size: .
j_call: TRBJ1-1
v_call: TRBV10-3
d_call: .
cdr3_nt: TGTGCCATCAGTGAGTCGTCAAAGGTACTAGCCACTGAAGCTTTCTTT
cdr3_aa: CAISESSKVLATEAFF

clone_size: .
j_call: TRBJ1-2
v_call: TRBV10-3
d_call: .
cdr3_nt: TGTGCCATCAGTGATCACTTTGCGGGGGCTAACTATGGCTACACCTTC
cdr3_aa: CAISDHFAGANYGYTF

clone_size: .
j_call: TRBJ2-5
v_call: TRBV11-3
d_call: TRBD1
cdr3_nt: TGTGCCAGCAGCCGCCGTCCCGGGACAGGGGGAATTGGAGAGACCCAGTACTTC
cdr3_aa: CASSRRPGTGGIGETQYF

clone_size: .
j_call: TRBJ1-3
v_call: TRBV27
d_call: .
cdr3_nt: TGTGCCAGCAGTAGCCTCTCTGGAAACACCATATATTTT
cdr3_aa: CASSSLSGNTIYF

clone_size: .
j_call: TRBJ1-2
v_call: TRBV6-4
d_call: .
cdr3_nt: TGTGCCACCCGGTCTTTCTATGGCTACACCTTC
cdr3_aa: CATRSFYGYTF

clone_size: .
j_call: TRBJ1-1
v_call: TRBV10-1
d_call: .
cdr3_nt: TGCGCCAGCAGTGGATCGACAGGACCGAGGAGAGCTTTCTTT
cdr3_aa: CASSGSTGPRRAFF

clone_size: .
j_call: TRBJ1-2
v_call: TRBV19
d_call: TRBD1
cdr3_nt: TGTGCCAGTAGCTACCAGGGACAGGCGAGGGGCTACACCTTC
cdr3_aa: CASSYQGQARGYTF

clone_size: .
j_call: TRBJ2-5
v_call: TRBV11-1
d_call: .
cdr3_nt: TGTGCCAGCAGCTTGGCTCGACTCGGGGAGACCCAGTACTTC
cdr3_aa: CASSLARLGETQYF

clone_size: few
j_call: TRBJ1-5
v_call: TRBV19
d_call: TRBD1
cdr3_nt: TGTGCCAGTAGTATAGAGGACAGGGTATACAATCAGCCCCAGCATTTT
cdr3_aa: CASSIEDRVYNQPQHF

clone_size: .
j_call: TRBJ1-2
v_call: TRBV24-1
d_call: TRBD1
cdr3_nt: TGTGCCACCAGTGACCCCAACAGGGGTGGTGGCTACACCTTC
cdr3_aa: CATSDPNRGGGYTF

clone_size: once
j_call: TRBJ2-7
v_call: TRBV7-2
d_call: TRBD2
cdr3_nt: TGTGCCAGCAGCAACCAGCGGGGGGGTGATTCTTACGAGCAGTACTTC
cdr3_aa: CASSNQRGGDSYEQYF

clone_size: .
j_call: TRBJ1-2
v_call: TRBV29-1
d_call: .
cdr3_nt: TGCAGCGTTGAGAGCCTGGACAGCTATGGCTACACCTTC
cdr3_aa: CSVESLDSYGYTF

clone_size: .
j_call: TRBJ1-2
v_call: TRBV28
d_call: .
cdr3_nt: TGTGCCAGCAGCCCTACCAGGATCTATGGCTACACCTTC
cdr3_aa: CASSPTRIYGYTF

clone_size: .
j_call: TRBJ2-3
v_call: TRBV24-1
d_call: TRBD2
cdr3_nt: TGTGCCACCAGTGAATCCCAACTAGCGGGGGGGGATACGCAGTATTTT
cdr3_aa: CATSESQLAGGDTQYF

clone_size: .
j_call: TRBJ1-6
v_call: TRBV30
d_call: .
cdr3_nt: TGTGCCTGGAGTGTAAACAGGGCGAATTCACCCCTCCACTTT
cdr3_aa: CAWSVNRANSPLHF

clone_size: .
j_call: TRBJ1-6
v_call: TRBV19
d_call: TRBD1
cdr3_nt: TGTGCCAGTAGTATGGGGGACAGGGGCAATTCACCCCTCCACTTT
cdr3_aa: CASSMGDRGNSPLHF

clone_size: .
j_call: TRBJ1-1
v_call: TRBV28
d_call: .
cdr3_nt: TGTGCCAGCAGTTCAGTCGAGGGTTGGAACACTGAAGCTTTCTTT
cdr3_aa: CASSSVEGWNTEAFF